The rows below give T cell receptor beta chains drawn from one sample of a study of T cell responses to AZD1222 COVID-19 vaccine. Profiling relied on immunoSEQ multiplex PCR, and the TCRdb table lists in-frame clones only, not all of them. The data contain 85,000 to 110,000 clones, 88% of them singletons. The source was peripheral blood, collected on day 0 of AZD1222 vaccination. These TCRs come from an adult in good health. Both conserved end residues are part of each CDR3. D genes are given only for firm matches. Clone size is not always given. Where it is, it says once, few, many or a class for expanded clones.

TRBJ2-1,.,.,TRBV9,CASSVVGGEQFF,TGTGCCAGCAGCGTAGTGGGTGGTGAGCAGTTCTTC
TRBJ1-2,.,.,TRBV4-3,CASTIRSPGNYGYTF,TGCGCCAGCACCATTCGGTCCCCGGGGAACTATGGCTACACCTTC
TRBJ1-2,.,once,TRBV28,CASSTGTGNYGYTF,TGTGCCAGCAGTACCGGGACCGGAAACTATGGCTACACCTTC
TRBJ1-1,.,.,TRBV5-4,CASSPPGAGNTEAFF,TGTGCCAGCAGCCCCCCAGGGGCGGGTAACACTGAAGCTTTCTTT
TRBJ1-5,.,.,TRBV19,CASRDQGYQPQHF,TGTGCCAGTAGGGACCAGGGTTATCAGCCCCAGCATTTT
TRBJ1-4,.,.,TRBV10-3,CAISESEGGPQKLFF,TGTGCCATCAGTGAGTCGGAGGGGGGACCTCAAAAACTGTTTTTT
TRBJ2-1,TRBD2,.,TRBV7-6,CASSLDSGRPESSYNEQFF,TGTGCCAGCAGCTTAGATAGCGGGAGGCCAGAGAGCTCCTACAATGAGCAGTTCTTC
TRBJ1-5,TRBD1,.,TRBV7-6,CASSLEGGQTYSNQPQHF,TGTGCCAGCAGCTTAGAGGGGGGACAGACATATAGCAATCAGCCCCAGCATTTT
TRBJ2-7,.,once,TRBV20-1,CSASSGSSSYEQYF,TGCAGTGCTAGTTCGGGAAGTAGTTCCTACGAGCAGTACTTC
TRBJ1-3,.,.,TRBV11-2,CASSLAAFGSSGNTIYF,TGTGCCAGCAGCTTAGCCGCCTTCGGGTCCTCTGGAAACACCATATATTTT
TRBJ2-3,.,.,TRBV4-3,CASSPGSASTDTQYF,TGCGCCAGCAGCCCCGGGTCAGCGAGCACAGATACGCAGTATTTT
TRBJ2-1,.,once,TRBV7-2,CASSLGVGGYNEQFF,TGTGCCAGCAGCTTAGGGGTCGGCGGATACAATGAGCAGTTCTTC
TRBJ2-7,.,.,TRBV23-1,CASSQWSESSYEQYF,TGCGCCAGCAGTCAATGGTCCGAGAGCTCCTACGAGCAGTACTTC
TRBJ2-5,.,.,TRBV4-3,CASSQLMTSSETQYF,TGCGCCAGCAGCCAACTCATGACTAGTTCAGAGACCCAGTACTTC
TRBJ1-1,.,.,TRBV19,CASSIGGGAFF,TGTGCCAGTAGTATTGGGGGAGGGGCTTTCTTT
TRBJ1-2,.,.,TRBV12-3/TRBV12-4,CASTGVDGYTF,TGTGCCAGCACCGGGGTCGATGGCTACACCTTC
TRBJ1-2,.,.,TRBV19,CASSAPAEYGYTF,TGTGCCAGTAGTGCCCCGGCCGAGTATGGCTACACCTTC
TRBJ1-3,.,.,TRBV30,CAWAQGSGNTIYF,TGTGCCTGGGCACAGGGCTCTGGAAACACCATATATTTT
TRBJ2-5,.,.,TRBV3-1/TRBV3-2,CASSQDRRLSTQETQYF,TGTGCCAGCAGCCAAGATAGGAGACTTTCGACCCAAGAGACCCAGTACTTC
TRBJ2-3,.,.,TRBV28,CASTSPGAASTDTQYF,TGTGCCAGCACCTCCCCAGGAGCGGCTAGTACAGATACGCAGTATTTT
TRBJ2-7,.,.,TRBV2,CASSEGAPPYYEQYF,TGTGCCAGCAGTGAAGGGGCACCCCCTTACTACGAGCAGTACTTC
TRBJ1-1,TRBD1,once,TRBV23-1,CASSQSCGTENTEAFF,TGCGCCAGCAGTCAATCTTGTGGGACAGAGAACACTGAAGCTTTCTTT
TRBJ2-4,TRBD1,.,TRBV28,CASSSGTAQNIQYF,TGTGCCAGCAGTTCCGGGACAGCTCAAAACATTCAGTACTTC
TRBJ1-4,.,.,TRBV15,CATSRDRAEEKLFF,TGTGCCACCAGCAGAGACAGGGCGGAGGAAAAACTGTTTTTT
TRBJ1-2,.,.,TRBV27,CASSRQGSNYGYTF,TGTGCCAGCAGCCGGCAGGGAAGTAACTATGGCTACACCTTC
TRBJ2-5,TRBD2,.,TRBV6-5,CASNSGLAQETQYF,TGTGCCAGCAATTCTGGACTAGCCCAAGAGACCCAGTACTTC
TRBJ2-2,.,.,TRBV7-2,CASSLTTGSGELFF,TGTGCCAGCAGCTTAACCACAGGGAGCGGGGAGCTGTTTTTT
TRBJ2-3,.,.,TRBV18,CASSPPTELPKQYF,TGTGCCAGCTCACCACCAACAGAGCTACCTAAGCAGTATTTT
TRBJ2-4,TRBD1,few,TRBV6-1,CASSGQTGGVENIQYF,TGTGCCAGCAGTGGCCAAACAGGGGGCGTCGAAAACATTCAGTACTTC
TRBJ1-5,.,medium-sized,TRBV19,CASSMSVGQPQHF,TGTGCCAGTAGTATGTCGGTGGGTCAGCCCCAGCATTTT
TRBJ1-5,.,.,TRBV19,CASSILQGRQPQHF,TGTGCCAGTAGTATTCTCCAGGGCCGGCAGCCCCAGCATTTT
TRBJ1-2,.,.,TRBV10-2,CASSANSLNYGYTF,TGCGCCAGCAGTGCGAACAGCCTTAACTATGGCTACACCTTC
TRBJ1-1,.,.,TRBV18,CASSPITHAKGTEAFF,TGTGCCAGCTCACCGATTACCCACGCCAAAGGGACTGAAGCTTTCTTT
TRBJ1-1,TRBD1,.,TRBV18,CASSPAGTAYTEAFF,TGTGCCAGCTCACCGGCCGGGACAGCCTACACTGAAGCTTTCTTT
TRBJ2-7,.,few,TRBV6-5,CASSYSTLSSYEQYF,TGTGCCAGCAGTTACTCGACACTAAGCTCCTACGAGCAGTACTTC
TRBJ1-2,.,.,TRBV12-3/TRBV12-4,CASSLTRWGYTF,TGTGCCAGCAGTTTAACCCGGTGGGGCTACACCTTC
TRBJ2-5,.,.,TRBV29-1,CSVEANQETQYF,TGCAGCGTTGAGGCCAACCAAGAGACCCAGTACTTC